This TCR beta chain was captured by sequencing in a study of blood T cell repertoires in COVID-19. At the level of the study: The United States, Italy and Spain were the sources of the acute and convalescent COVID-19 samples. Sources were T cells, B-cell-depleted T cells, or PBMCs; the material itself was cDNA or gDNA.

This clone was seen a handful of times. Per the original data handling: Nucleated cell counts were estimated from reference gene primer amplification. TCRdb keeps only in-frame clones here, not all; method: immunoSEQ multiplex PCR. V and J calls plus clone size are reproduced from that table; the DNA served to infer D and trimming. The table records about 98,000 clones, 82% of them present only once. J lost 2 bases, V lost 6 bases, and 14 bases had no gene match. Germline V gives CDR1 SQVTM, CDR2 ANQGSEA. This CDR3 is 16 amino acids long. This sequence was found in a man between 65 and 85 years old with active or convalescent COVID-19. This rearrangement joins TRBV29-1 to TRBJ2-3; 7 positions match TRBD1. The sequenced sample was peripheral blood. Written as DNA, the CDR3 is TGCAGCGTCGCCGGACAGGCCCTCTTCCTCACAGATACGCAGTATTTT. Residues: CSVAGQALFLTDTQYF.